This T cell receptor (beta chain) derives from a study of a mutant IDH1 vaccine in newly diagnosed glioma. Study context: Treatment recipients were approximately 62% male and around 38% female, and their mean age was roughly 40 years.

Sample time point: week 23, last vaccination. Each vaccine dose was 300 ug of mutant IDH1 20-mer peptide, with topical imiquimod. Germline values: CDR1 SGHNT, CDR2 YYREEE (reference sequence). The CDR3 runs to 14 residues. V lost 2 bases and J lost 3, with 12 bases in between. Sequencing was performed with immunoSEQ multiplex PCR; in TCRdb, only in-frame clones are kept and a portion is missing. The sample holds approximately 37,000 clones, about 75% seen once. As regards this clone: Its specificity is not known.

The sample was PBMCs, taken from a glioma patient whose treatment included an IDH1 peptide vaccine. The sequence derives from a man between 50 and 59 years old with glioma. The rearrangement links TRBV5-4 to TRBJ2-7; D unresolved. CDR3 sequence reads: CASSFRGRDYEQYF. In DNA, the CDR3 is TGTGCCAGCAGCTTTCGTGGCAGAGACTACGAGCAGTACTTC.